This is a list of T cell receptor beta chains from one sample in a study of Ad26.COV2.S vaccination and SARS-CoV-2 variants. TCRdb's table, derived via immunoSEQ multiplex PCR, lists solely in-frame clones and lacks some. Among under 150,000 clones listed, about nine tenths were seen once. This sample comprised peripheral blood, obtained after recovery from COVID-19. These receptors originate from a human donor who had recovered from COVID-19. Both conserved end residues are part of each CDR3. The D gene is left open where the match is weak. Some rows mark clone size as missing; the rest say once, few, many or name a class of expanded clone.

v_gene: TRBV7-2; j_gene: TRBJ1-5; abundance: -; d_gene: -; CDR3nt: TGTGCCAGCAGCTCGCAGGGGTCGGGTCAGCCCCAGCATTTT; CDR3aa: CASSSQGSGQPQHF
v_gene: TRBV11-2; j_gene: TRBJ2-7; abundance: -; d_gene: -; CDR3nt: TGTGCCAGCAGCACTCAGGGGAGGTCCGAGCAGTACTTC; CDR3aa: CASSTQGRSEQYF
v_gene: TRBV15; j_gene: TRBJ1-2; abundance: -; d_gene: -; CDR3nt: TGTGCCACCAAGGCCCAGGGTTTATATGGCTACACCTTC; CDR3aa: CATKAQGLYGYTF
v_gene: TRBV25-1; j_gene: TRBJ1-1; abundance: once; d_gene: -; CDR3nt: TGTGCCAGCTCCAGGTTGAACACTGAAGCTTTCTTT; CDR3aa: CASSRLNTEAFF
v_gene: TRBV27; j_gene: TRBJ1-2; abundance: -; d_gene: -; CDR3nt: TGTGCCAGCAGTTTAAGGGGGTATGGCTACACCTTC; CDR3aa: CASSLRGYGYTF
v_gene: TRBV14; j_gene: TRBJ2-4; abundance: -; d_gene: -; CDR3nt: TGTGCCAGCAGCCCAATCGAGGGGGGGGTGAAAAACATTCAGTACTTC; CDR3aa: CASSPIEGGVKNIQYF
v_gene: TRBV5-1; j_gene: TRBJ1-4; abundance: -; d_gene: -; CDR3nt: TGCGCCAGCAGAGAGCGCTCAAAGGGGGATGAAAAACTGTTTTTT; CDR3aa: CASRERSKGDEKLFF
v_gene: TRBV6-6; j_gene: TRBJ1-2; abundance: -; d_gene: -; CDR3nt: TGTGCCAACAGCAGACAGGACTATGGCTACACCTTC; CDR3aa: CANSRQDYGYTF
v_gene: TRBV19; j_gene: TRBJ2-6; abundance: few; d_gene: TRBD1; CDR3nt: TGTGCCAGTAGTACGGGACAGGGGGCGAGTGGGGCCAACGTCCTGACTTTC; CDR3aa: CASSTGQGASGANVLTF
v_gene: TRBV5-1; j_gene: TRBJ2-1; abundance: -; d_gene: TRBD2; CDR3nt: TGCGCCAGCAGGGGACTAGCAACCTACAATGAGCAGTTCTTC; CDR3aa: CASRGLATYNEQFF
v_gene: TRBV27; j_gene: TRBJ1-6; abundance: few; d_gene: -; CDR3nt: TGTGCCAGCAGCATAACGGAGGATTCACCCCTCCACTTT; CDR3aa: CASSITEDSPLHF
v_gene: TRBV9; j_gene: TRBJ1-2; abundance: -; d_gene: -; CDR3nt: TGTGCCAGCAGCGTAGCATCGAGCGACTATGGCTACACCTTC; CDR3aa: CASSVASSDYGYTF
v_gene: TRBV7-2; j_gene: TRBJ2-5; abundance: -; d_gene: TRBD2; CDR3nt: TGTGCCAGCAGCTCCCGGGGGAGGGGAGAGACCCAGTACTTC; CDR3aa: CASSSRGRGETQYF
v_gene: TRBV10-2; j_gene: TRBJ1-4; abundance: -; d_gene: -; CDR3nt: TGCGCCAGCAGTGAGTCGGGGACCGTTGCAACTAATGAAAAACTGTTTTTT; CDR3aa: CASSESGTVATNEKLFF
v_gene: TRBV4-3; j_gene: TRBJ2-3; abundance: -; d_gene: -; CDR3nt: TGCGCCAGCAGCCAAGAGGGGAGAGATACGCAGTATTTT; CDR3aa: CASSQEGRDTQYF
v_gene: TRBV21-1; j_gene: TRBJ1-1; abundance: -; d_gene: -; CDR3nt: TGTGCCAGCAGCAAAACCGCGGACAGGAGTTTGAACACTGAAGCTTTCTTT; CDR3aa: CASSKTADRSLNTEAFF
v_gene: TRBV3-1/TRBV3-2; j_gene: TRBJ1-1; abundance: -; d_gene: -; CDR3nt: TGTGCCAGCAGGGGGGGCACTGAAGCTTTCTTT; CDR3aa: CASRGGTEAFF
v_gene: TRBV4-1; j_gene: TRBJ2-5; abundance: -; d_gene: TRBD2; CDR3nt: TGCGCCAGCAGCCAAGATAAGAGCGGGGGCCCCGTCCAAGAGACCCAGTACTTC; CDR3aa: CASSQDKSGGPVQETQYF
v_gene: TRBV19; j_gene: TRBJ1-1; abundance: once; d_gene: -; CDR3nt: TGTGCCAGTAGGTTGAACACTGAAGCTTTCTTT; CDR3aa: CASRLNTEAFF
v_gene: TRBV7-2; j_gene: TRBJ1-1; abundance: -; d_gene: -; CDR3nt: TGTGCCAGCAGCGGTACTCGGGACAACACTGAAGCTTTCTTT; CDR3aa: CASSGTRDNTEAFF
v_gene: TRBV6-5; j_gene: TRBJ1-1; abundance: once; d_gene: TRBD1; CDR3nt: TGTGCCAGCAGAGCAGGGGGCGCGGTCACTGAAGCTTTCTTT; CDR3aa: CASRAGGAVTEAFF
v_gene: TRBV12-3/TRBV12-4; j_gene: TRBJ2-1; abundance: -; d_gene: -; CDR3nt: TGTGCCAGCAGTTTATATCACAATGAGCAGTTCTTC; CDR3aa: CASSLYHNEQFF
v_gene: TRBV24-1; j_gene: TRBJ2-4; abundance: -; d_gene: -; CDR3nt: TGTGCCACCAGTGATTCCGGACCTTTAGCCAAAAACATTCAGTACTTC; CDR3aa: CATSDSGPLAKNIQYF
v_gene: TRBV19; j_gene: TRBJ2-7; abundance: -; d_gene: -; CDR3nt: TGTGCCAGTAGTATGTTAGGGAGCTCCTACGAGCAGTACTTC; CDR3aa: CASSMLGSSYEQYF
v_gene: TRBV6-5; j_gene: TRBJ2-7; abundance: -; d_gene: -; CDR3nt: TGTGCCAGCAGTTACTCGAGGACAGCCATTACCTACGAGCAGTACTTC; CDR3aa: CASSYSRTAITYEQYF
v_gene: TRBV14; j_gene: TRBJ2-5; abundance: -; d_gene: -; CDR3nt: TGTGCCAGCAGCCGCGGGGAGGTATCAAGGGAGACCCAGTACTTC; CDR3aa: CASSRGEVSRETQYF
v_gene: TRBV20-1; j_gene: TRBJ2-5; abundance: -; d_gene: -; CDR3nt: TGCAGTGCCGGGCTGGGAGAGACCCAGTACTTC; CDR3aa: CSAGLGETQYF
v_gene: TRBV29-1; j_gene: TRBJ2-2; abundance: -; d_gene: -; CDR3nt: TGCAGCGTTGAAGGGCGGACGAACACCGGAGAGCTGTTTTTT; CDR3aa: CSVEGRTNTGELFF
v_gene: TRBV5-1; j_gene: TRBJ1-3; abundance: -; d_gene: TRBD1; CDR3nt: TGCGCCAGCAGCCCGGTATGGACAGGGGCTGGAAACACCATATATTTT; CDR3aa: CASSPVWTGAGNTIYF
v_gene: TRBV7-2; j_gene: TRBJ2-5; abundance: -; d_gene: TRBD1; CDR3nt: TGTGCCAGCAGCCGGGACAGGGTGGAGACCCAGTACTTC; CDR3aa: CASSRDRVETQYF
v_gene: TRBV7-8; j_gene: TRBJ1-1; abundance: few; d_gene: -; CDR3nt: TGTGCCAGCAGCTTAGTAGCAGGGTTAAAGACTGAAGCTTTCTTT; CDR3aa: CASSLVAGLKTEAFF
v_gene: TRBV7-9; j_gene: TRBJ1-1; abundance: -; d_gene: -; CDR3nt: TGTGCCAGCAGCCCCGTCAGGGTGAACACTGAAGCTTTCTTT; CDR3aa: CASSPVRVNTEAFF
v_gene: TRBV11-2; j_gene: TRBJ2-3; abundance: -; d_gene: -; CDR3nt: TGTGCCAGCAGGTTTGGCCGGGGTGGTACAGATACGCAGTATTTT; CDR3aa: CASRFGRGGTDTQYF
v_gene: TRBV27; j_gene: TRBJ1-5; abundance: -; d_gene: -; CDR3nt: TGTGCCAGCAGGGGAACTAAGAGTCAGCCCCAGCATTTT; CDR3aa: CASRGTKSQPQHF
v_gene: TRBV10-2; j_gene: TRBJ1-2; abundance: few; d_gene: -; CDR3nt: TGCGCCAGCAGTCCGGGGGAGGTCTATGGCTACACCTTC; CDR3aa: CASSPGEVYGYTF
v_gene: TRBV7-9; j_gene: TRBJ2-1; abundance: -; d_gene: TRBD1; CDR3nt: TGTGCCAGCAGCCTTAGACAGGGAAGCAATGAGCAGTTCTTC; CDR3aa: CASSLRQGSNEQFF
v_gene: TRBV3-1/TRBV3-2; j_gene: TRBJ2-3; abundance: -; d_gene: -; CDR3nt: TGTGCCAGCAGCCAATTCCCGCCAGGGAGAGATACGCAGTATTTT; CDR3aa: CASSQFPPGRDTQYF
v_gene: TRBV5-1; j_gene: TRBJ1-2; abundance: -; d_gene: -; CDR3nt: TGCGCCAGCAGCACCGGACCCGACACCACCGACCGCTCCCAAGGCTACACCTTC; CDR3aa: CASSTGPDTTDRSQGYTF
v_gene: TRBV7-2; j_gene: TRBJ2-3; abundance: -; d_gene: -; CDR3nt: TGTGCCAGCAGCTTAGAGCACAGGGTTTTAGGCACAGATACGCAGTATTTT; CDR3aa: CASSLEHRVLGTDTQYF
v_gene: TRBV4-3; j_gene: TRBJ2-1; abundance: once; d_gene: -; CDR3nt: TGCCCCACCAGCCGCCGGGTAAGCTCCTACAATGAGCAGTTCTTC; CDR3aa: CPTSRRVSSYNEQFF
v_gene: TRBV18; j_gene: TRBJ1-3; abundance: -; d_gene: -; CDR3nt: TGTGCCAGCTCACCAACGTGGCAGATGGTGGGTTATGGAAACACCATATATTTT; CDR3aa: CASSPTWQMVGYGNTIYF
v_gene: TRBV6-5; j_gene: TRBJ2-1; abundance: once; d_gene: -; CDR3nt: TGTGCCAGCAGATCCGGGACTCCCTCCTACAATGAGCAGTTCTTC; CDR3aa: CASRSGTPSYNEQFF
v_gene: TRBV9; j_gene: TRBJ2-7; abundance: -; d_gene: TRBD1; CDR3nt: TGTGCCAGCAGCGTAGCTCTGGGGGACAGCCCCTACGAGCAGTACTTC; CDR3aa: CASSVALGDSPYEQYF
v_gene: TRBV6-4; j_gene: TRBJ2-3; abundance: -; d_gene: TRBD2; CDR3nt: TGTGCCAGCAGTGACTCGACTAGCGGGGGGGATACGCAGTATTTT; CDR3aa: CASSDSTSGGDTQYF
v_gene: TRBV4-1; j_gene: TRBJ2-2; abundance: -; d_gene: -; CDR3nt: TGCGCCAGCAGCCAAAACACGAACACCGGGGAGCTGTTTTTT; CDR3aa: CASSQNTNTGELFF
v_gene: TRBV28; j_gene: TRBJ2-7; abundance: once; d_gene: TRBD1; CDR3nt: TGTGCCAGCAGGCAAACAGGGGAACAGTACTTC; CDR3aa: CASRQTGEQYF
v_gene: TRBV18; j_gene: TRBJ1-4; abundance: few; d_gene: -; CDR3nt: TGTGCCAGCTCACCTTACGTGAATATTGAAAAACTGTTTTTT; CDR3aa: CASSPYVNIEKLFF
v_gene: TRBV9; j_gene: TRBJ2-1; abundance: -; d_gene: -; CDR3nt: TGTGCCAGCAGCTACCTGGGGGGCCAGGCCTACAATGAGCAGTTCTTC; CDR3aa: CASSYLGGQAYNEQFF
v_gene: TRBV6-2/TRBV6-3; j_gene: TRBJ1-1; abundance: -; d_gene: TRBD1; CDR3nt: TGTGCCAGCAGTAGGGGGGACAGAAAGAACACTGAAGCTTTCTTT; CDR3aa: CASSRGDRKNTEAFF
v_gene: TRBV5-8; j_gene: TRBJ2-7; abundance: -; d_gene: -; CDR3nt: TGTGCCAGCAGCTGGGGGAGGGGGGACTACGAGCAGTACTTC; CDR3aa: CASSWGRGDYEQYF
v_gene: TRBV28; j_gene: TRBJ1-5; abundance: -; d_gene: -; CDR3nt: TGTGCCAGCAGTCTCGGGGTGGGGGCTCAGCCCCAGCATTTT; CDR3aa: CASSLGVGAQPQHF